These 11 T cell receptor beta chains were all obtained from the same sample, sequenced in a study of blood T cell repertoires in COVID-19. Generated by immunoSEQ multiplex PCR, the TCRdb table keeps only in-frame clones and is missing some. Of around 620,000 clones detected, more than 80% appear once; the ten largest clones hold approximately 0.25%. Sequenced sample: peripheral blood. The receptors stem from a young woman with acute or convalescent COVID-19.

V gene TRBV7-2 combines with J gene TRBJ2-7; 10 nucleotides match TRBD2. Per the germline V gene, CDR1 is SGHTA and CDR2 is FQGNSA. Trimming removed 4 bases from V and 4 bases from J; junction bases left unmatched: 7. This CDR3 has 15 amino acids. DNA of the CDR3: TGTGCCAGCAGCTCTCCTAGCGGGGGAGGATACGAGCAGTACTTC. It codes for CASSSPSGGGYEQYF.

This clone showed up just once. The CDR3 region has the DNA TGTGCCAGCAGCTCGAGGACTAGCGGGACGTACAATGAGCAGTTCTTC. It codes for CASSSRTSGTYNEQFF. This chain connects TRBV5-4 to TRBJ2-1; 12 positions match TRBD2. V was clipped by 3 bases and J by 4 bases; unmatched bases: 5. The CDR3 totals 16 residues. CDR1 SGHNT and CDR2 YYREEE come from the germline V gene (reference sequence).

The chain uses TRBV2 and TRBJ1-4; TRBD1 aligns across 7 bases. The trim removed 6 bases at V and 5 bases at J, leaving 6 bases unmatched. The CDR3 contains 14 residues. Germline CDR1 and CDR2: SNHLY and FYNNEI. For the CDR3, the DNA is TGTGCCAGCAGCGGGACAGTACGAAATGAAAAACTGTTTTTT. Translated, it gives CASSGTVRNEKLFF.

The CDR3: CASGLAEVGTQYF. CDR3 DNA sequence: TGTGCCAGTGGACTAGCGGAAGTTGGGACGCAGTATTTT. V and J are TRBV2 and TRBJ2-3, with TRBD2 matching over 10 bases. Per the germline V gene, CDR1 is SNHLY and CDR2 is FYNNEI. V was clipped by 9 bases and J by 9 bases; unmatched bases: 9. The CDR3 extends over 13 amino acids. Variable domain in full (rest from reference TRBV2 and TRBJ2-3): EPEVTQTPSHQVTQMGQEVILRCVPISNHLYFYWYRQILGQKVEFLVSFYNNEISEKSEIFDDQFSVERPDGSNFTLKIRSTKLEDSAMYFCASGLAEVGTQYFGPGTRLTVL.

The chain has TRBV5-4 and TRBJ2-3, with D tentatively TRBD1 or TRBD2 (9 bases each). The germline V and J ends were trimmed by 2 bases and 8 bases, with 30 bases remaining between them. The CDR3 runs to 19 residues. Germline V gene lookup returns CDR1 SGHNT and CDR2 YYREEE (reference sequence). CDR3 residues: CASSLQGQGKAGGGPTQYF. DNA for the CDR3: TGTGCCAGCAGCTTACAGGGACAGGGAAAAGCGGGGGGTGGCCCTACGCAGTATTTT.

The genes are TRBV7-3 and TRBJ2-2; 7 bases are a match to TRBD2. J gave up 1 base and V 6 bases, and 5 bases lay outside the gene matches. Germline values: CDR1 SGHTA, CDR2 FQGTGA. This CDR3 comprises 15 residues. The CDR3 DNA reads as TGTGCCAGCAGGCCCGGGGGGATGAACACCGGGGAGCTGTTTTTT. As protein: CASRPGGMNTGELFF.

The chain employs TRBV19 and TRBJ2-3; 11 bases are shared with TRBD2. The CDR3 is made up of 16 amino acids. With V trimmed by 5 bases and J by 1 base, 5 bases remained unmatched. In germline, CDR1 is LNHDA, CDR2 SQIVND (reference sequence). The CDR3 DNA is TGTGCCAGTAGTCATACTAGCGGGGGACGCACAGATACGCAGTATTTT. This translates into CASSHTSGGRTDTQYF.

The chain recombines TRBV9 with TRBJ1-1, with a tentative D call TRBD1 (5 bases). This CDR3 contains 13 residues. The germline V gene has CDR1 SGDLS and CDR2 YYNGEE. With 3 bases removed from V and 2 bases from J, the gap between germline ends came to 8 bases. The CDR3 region has the DNA TGTGCCAGCAGCGACAGGTTCAACACTGAAGCTTTCTTT. Its translation is CASSDRFNTEAFF.

CDR3 protein: CASSFRGTGELFF. CDR3 DNA: TGTGCCAGCAGTTTTCGGGGGACCGGGGAGCTGTTTTTT. This chain connects TRBV12-3 or TRBV12-4 to TRBJ2-2; D might be TRBD2 (6 bases). The CDR3 consists of 13 residues. Trimming pared 3 bases from V and 5 bases from J, leaving 7 bases between.

V is TRBV7-9 and J is TRBJ1-1; 8 bases map to TRBD1. This CDR3 is built from 16 residues. Germline V gene sequence: CDR1 SEHNR, CDR2 FQNEAQ (reference sequence). Trimming at V came to 3 bases and at J to 3 bases, leaving 9 bases not matched to a gene. The CDR3 loop is CASSLSGGAMDTEAFF. The CDR3 nucleotides read TGTGCCAGCAGCTTGTCAGGGGGCGCCATGGACACTGAAGCTTTCTTT.

To note about this clone: This same CDR3 is encoded by further DNA sequences in the sample. The chain has TRBV4-3 and TRBJ2-7; D is unclear. The CDR3 consists of 15 residues. Trimming took 0 bases from V and 0 from J, leaving 9 bases between them. Germline V CDR1 and CDR2: LGHNA, YSLEER. CDR3 loop: CASSQDRGSSYEQYF. The CDR3, as DNA: TGCGCCAGCAGCCAAGATCGTGGCAGCTCCTACGAGCAGTACTTC.